This T cell receptor (beta chain) originates from a study of cytomegalovirus exposure and HLA in healthy donors. In the study overall: The same platform used for the 650 to 850 first-cohort repertoires was also used for the 120 or so validation repertoires, as a later analysis reported.

This CDR3 region has 13 residues. Germline CDR1 reads MNHNS; CDR2 reads SASEGT. V was clipped by 6 bases and J by 3 bases, with 9 bases between them. The assay was immunoSEQ multiplex PCR, and TCRdb's table has in-frame clones only and misses some. The repertoire holds 250,000 or so clones, with around 90% as singletons. The approximately 120-subject validation cohort, separate from the approximately 670-subject first cohort, included the donors. To note about this clone: Its antigen remains unknown.

Study-wide results and caveats: Cytomegalovirus status, reportedly, was diagnosed with high specificity and sensitivity by the classifier.

The chain couples TRBV6-1 to TRBJ1-5; the D gene is possibly TRBD1 (5 bases). The specimen was PBMCs. This TCR came from a young woman in good health and CMV-seronegative. The CDR3 coding sequence is TGTGCCAGCAGAAGGGACTACAATCAGCCCCAGCATTTT. This codes for CASRRDYNQPQHF.